The TCR beta chain described here comes from a study of blood T cell repertoires in COVID-19. Measured with immunoSEQ multiplex PCR; TCRdb has only the in-frame clones, and not every one. Here the sample spans fewer than 250,000 clones, 75% to 85% being singletons. Germline assignment: CDR1 LGHNA and CDR2 YNFKEQ. The CDR3 runs 15 residues. V lost 0 bases, J lost 8 bases, and 7 bases stayed unmatched. The source of this sequence is a woman in her seventies with acute or convalescent COVID-19. This chain connects TRBV4-2 to TRBJ2-1, with 7 bases matching TRBD2. The sequenced sample consisted of peripheral blood. The CDR3 region has the DNA TGTGCCAGCAGCCAAGATCGTGGACTAGGGGATGAGCAGTTCTTC. This encodes CASSQDRGLGDEQFF.